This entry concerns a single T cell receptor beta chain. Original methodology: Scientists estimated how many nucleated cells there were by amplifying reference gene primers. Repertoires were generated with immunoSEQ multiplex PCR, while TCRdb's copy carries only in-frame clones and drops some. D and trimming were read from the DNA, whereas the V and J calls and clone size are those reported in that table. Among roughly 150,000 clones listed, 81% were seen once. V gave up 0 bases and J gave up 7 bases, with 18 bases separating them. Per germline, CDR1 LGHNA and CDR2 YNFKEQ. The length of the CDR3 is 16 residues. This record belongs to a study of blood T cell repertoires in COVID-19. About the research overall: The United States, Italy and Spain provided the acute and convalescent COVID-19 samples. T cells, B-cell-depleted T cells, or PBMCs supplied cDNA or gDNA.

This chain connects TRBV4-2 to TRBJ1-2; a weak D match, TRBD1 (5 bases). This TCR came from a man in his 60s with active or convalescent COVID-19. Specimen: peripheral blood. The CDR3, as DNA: TGTGCCAGCAGCCAAGATGGGGTCTGGGGCGCGGCTGGCTACACCTTC. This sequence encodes CASSQDGVWGAAGYTF.